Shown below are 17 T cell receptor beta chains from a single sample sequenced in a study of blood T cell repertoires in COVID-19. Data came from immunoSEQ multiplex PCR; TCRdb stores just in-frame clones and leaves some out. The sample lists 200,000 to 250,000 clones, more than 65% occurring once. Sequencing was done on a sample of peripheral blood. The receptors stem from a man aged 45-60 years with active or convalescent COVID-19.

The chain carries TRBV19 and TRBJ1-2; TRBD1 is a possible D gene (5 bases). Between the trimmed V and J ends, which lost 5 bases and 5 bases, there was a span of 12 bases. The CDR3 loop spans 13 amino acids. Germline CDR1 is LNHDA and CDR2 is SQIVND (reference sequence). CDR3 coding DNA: TGTGCCAGTAGTGAACGCAGACAGTATGGCTACACCTTC. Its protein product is CASSERRQYGYTF.

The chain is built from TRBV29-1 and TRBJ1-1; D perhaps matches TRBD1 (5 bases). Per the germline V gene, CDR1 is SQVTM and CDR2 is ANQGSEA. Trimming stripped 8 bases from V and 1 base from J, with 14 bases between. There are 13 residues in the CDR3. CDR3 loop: CSLTGQGNTEAFF. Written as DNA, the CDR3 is TGCAGCCTTACGGGTCAGGGGAACACTGAAGCTTTCTTT.

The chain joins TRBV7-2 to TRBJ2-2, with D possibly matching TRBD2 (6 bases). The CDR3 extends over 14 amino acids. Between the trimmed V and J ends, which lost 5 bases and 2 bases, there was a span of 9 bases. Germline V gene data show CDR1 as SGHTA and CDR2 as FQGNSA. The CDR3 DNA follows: TGTGCCAGCAGCATTGGGACTAACACCGGGGAGCTGTTTTTT. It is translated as CASSIGTNTGELFF.

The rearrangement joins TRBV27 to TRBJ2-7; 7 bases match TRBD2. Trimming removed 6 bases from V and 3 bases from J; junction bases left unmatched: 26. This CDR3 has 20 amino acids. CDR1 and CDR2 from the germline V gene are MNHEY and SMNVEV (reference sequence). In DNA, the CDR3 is TGTGCCAGCAGCAATAACAGGCCCGCCGGGATACTAGCGCGGCGCTACGAGCAGTACTTC. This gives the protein CASSNNRPAGILARRYEQYF.

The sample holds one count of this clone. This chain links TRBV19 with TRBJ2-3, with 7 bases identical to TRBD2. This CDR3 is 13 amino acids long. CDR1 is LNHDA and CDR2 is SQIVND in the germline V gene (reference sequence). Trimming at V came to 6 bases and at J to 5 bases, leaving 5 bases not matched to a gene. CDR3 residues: CASSSRTRDTQYF. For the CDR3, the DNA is TGTGCCAGTAGCTCGAGGACTAGAGATACGCAGTATTTT.

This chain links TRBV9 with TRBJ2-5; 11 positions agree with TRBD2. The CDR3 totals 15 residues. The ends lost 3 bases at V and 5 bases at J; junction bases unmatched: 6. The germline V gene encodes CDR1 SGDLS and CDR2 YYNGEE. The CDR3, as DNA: TGTGCCAGCAGCGCAGCCCTAGCGGGAGGTGAGACCCAGTACTTC. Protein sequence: CASSAALAGGETQYF. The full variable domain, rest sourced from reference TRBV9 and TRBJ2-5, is DSGVTQTPKHLITATGQRVTLRCSPRSGDLSVYWYQQSLDQGLQFLIQYYNGEERAKGNILERFSAQQFPDLHSELNLSSLELGDSALYFCASSAALAGGETQYFGPGTRLLVL.

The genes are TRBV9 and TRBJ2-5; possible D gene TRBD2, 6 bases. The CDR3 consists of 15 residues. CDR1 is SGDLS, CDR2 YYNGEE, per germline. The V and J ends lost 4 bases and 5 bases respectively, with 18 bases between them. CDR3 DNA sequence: TGTGCCAGCAGCTTTTCGGAGGGGCAAGGGGAGACCCAGTACTTC. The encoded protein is CASSFSEGQGETQYF.

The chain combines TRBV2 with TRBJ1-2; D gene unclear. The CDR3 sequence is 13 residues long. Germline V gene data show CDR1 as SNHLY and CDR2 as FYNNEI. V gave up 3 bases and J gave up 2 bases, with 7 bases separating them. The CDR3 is CASSDTGNYGYTF. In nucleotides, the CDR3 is TGTGCCAGCAGTGATACGGGGAACTATGGCTACACCTTC.

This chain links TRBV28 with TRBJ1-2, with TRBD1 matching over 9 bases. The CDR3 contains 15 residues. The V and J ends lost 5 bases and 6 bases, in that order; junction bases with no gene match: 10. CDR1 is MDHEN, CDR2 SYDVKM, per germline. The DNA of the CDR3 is TGTGCCAGCAGTACCCCCGGGACAGGGTGGGATGGCTACACCTTC. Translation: CASSTPGTGWDGYTF.

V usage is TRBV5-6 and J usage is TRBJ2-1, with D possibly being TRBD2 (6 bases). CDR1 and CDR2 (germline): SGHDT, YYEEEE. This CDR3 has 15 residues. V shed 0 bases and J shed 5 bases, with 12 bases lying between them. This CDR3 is CASSLGLALHNEQFF. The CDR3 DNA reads TGTGCCAGCAGCTTGGGTCTAGCGCTCCACAATGAGCAGTTCTTC.

The chain's CDR3 is CASSPWGPQETQYF. In DNA, the CDR3 is TGTGCCAGTAGCCCTTGGGGGCCGCAAGAGACCCAGTACTTC. This chain links TRBV19 with TRBJ2-5; D may be TRBD1 (6 bases). The germline V gene encodes CDR1 LNHDA and CDR2 SQIVND (reference sequence). This CDR3 spans 14 amino acids. With 6 bases removed from V and 2 bases from J, the gap between germline ends came to 13 bases.

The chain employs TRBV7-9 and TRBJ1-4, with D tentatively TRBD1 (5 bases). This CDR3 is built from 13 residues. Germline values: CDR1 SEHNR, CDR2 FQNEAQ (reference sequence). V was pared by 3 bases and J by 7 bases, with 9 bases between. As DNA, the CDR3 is TGTGCCAGCAGCTTCCCGGGGGGTGAAAAACTGTTTTTT. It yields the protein CASSFPGGEKLFF.

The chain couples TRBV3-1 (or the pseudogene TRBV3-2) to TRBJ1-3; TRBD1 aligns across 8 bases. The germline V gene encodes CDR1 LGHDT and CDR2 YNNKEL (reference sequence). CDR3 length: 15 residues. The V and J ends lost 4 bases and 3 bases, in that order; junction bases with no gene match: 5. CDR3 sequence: CASSLTGGSGNTIYF. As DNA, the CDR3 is TGTGCCAGCAGCCTCACAGGGGGTAGTGGAAACACCATATATTTT.

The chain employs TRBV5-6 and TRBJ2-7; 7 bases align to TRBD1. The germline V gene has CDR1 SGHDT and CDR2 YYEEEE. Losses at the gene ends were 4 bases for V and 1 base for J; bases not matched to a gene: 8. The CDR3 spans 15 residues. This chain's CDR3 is CASSIQGMGSYEQYV. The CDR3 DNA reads TGTGCCAGCAGCATACAGGGGATGGGATCCTACGAGCAGTACGTC.

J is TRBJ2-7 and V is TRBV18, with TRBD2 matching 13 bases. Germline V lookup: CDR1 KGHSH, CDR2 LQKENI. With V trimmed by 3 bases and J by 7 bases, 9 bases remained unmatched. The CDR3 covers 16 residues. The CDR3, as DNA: TGTGCCAGCTCACCCGGACTAGCGGGAGATAGCGGTGAGCAGTACTTC. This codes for CASSPGLAGDSGEQYF.

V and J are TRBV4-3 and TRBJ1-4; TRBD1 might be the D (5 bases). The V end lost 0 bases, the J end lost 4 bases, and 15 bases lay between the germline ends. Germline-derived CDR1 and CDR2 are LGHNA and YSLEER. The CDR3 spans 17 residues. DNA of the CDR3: TGCGCCAGCAGCCAAGAGGGAGCGGGACTAGGTAATGAAAAACTGTTTTTT. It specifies CASSQEGAGLGNEKLFF.

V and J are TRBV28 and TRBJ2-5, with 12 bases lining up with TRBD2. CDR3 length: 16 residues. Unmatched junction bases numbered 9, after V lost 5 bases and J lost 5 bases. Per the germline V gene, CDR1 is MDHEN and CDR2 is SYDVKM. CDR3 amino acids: CASSPLAGGPRETQYF. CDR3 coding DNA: TGTGCCAGCAGTCCCCTAGCGGGAGGGCCGCGGGAGACCCAGTACTTC.